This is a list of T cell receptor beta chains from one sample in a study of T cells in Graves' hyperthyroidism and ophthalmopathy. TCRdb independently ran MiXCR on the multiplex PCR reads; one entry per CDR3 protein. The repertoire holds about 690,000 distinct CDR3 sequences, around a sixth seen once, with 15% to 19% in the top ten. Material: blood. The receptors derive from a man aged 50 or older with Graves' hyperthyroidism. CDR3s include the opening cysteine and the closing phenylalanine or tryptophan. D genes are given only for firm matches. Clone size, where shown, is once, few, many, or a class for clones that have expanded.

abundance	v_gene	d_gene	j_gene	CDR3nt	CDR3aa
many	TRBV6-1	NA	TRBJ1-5	TGTGCCAGCAGCCCAACAGGGATAAGCAATCAGCCCCAGCATTTT	CASSPTGISNQPQHF
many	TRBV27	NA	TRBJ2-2	TGTGCCAGCAGTTTATGGCCTGACCTCGCGGTAGGCGGGGAGCTGTTTTTT	CASSLWPDLAVGGELFF
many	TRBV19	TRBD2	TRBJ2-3	TGTGCCAGTAGAACTAGCGGGAGGTGGGGCACAGATACGCAGTATTTT	CASRTSGRWGTDTQYF
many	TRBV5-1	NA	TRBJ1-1	TGCGCCAGCAGCCTCGGGTTTCAGGCCACTGAAGCTTTCTTT	CASSLGFQATEAFF
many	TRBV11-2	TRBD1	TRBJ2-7	TGTGCCAGCAGCCCGGGAGGTGGGACAGGGTGGTTAGGGGAATACGAGCAGTACTTC	CASSPGGGTGWLGEYEQYF
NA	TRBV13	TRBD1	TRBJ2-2	TGTGCCAGCAGCTTAGAGGAGACAGGGGGCACCTTAGTTCCCACCGGGGAGCTGTTTTTT	CASSLEETGGTLVPTGELFF
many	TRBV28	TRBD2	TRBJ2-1	TGTGCCAGCAGTATAGCGGGAACGGCGGAGCAGTTCTTC	CASSIAGTAEQFF
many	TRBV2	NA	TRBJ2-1	TGTGCCAGCAGTGAAGCTCCACTGGGGAGCTCCTACAATGAGCAGTTCTTC	CASSEAPLGSSYNEQFF
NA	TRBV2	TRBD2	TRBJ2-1	TGTGCCAGCAGTGGTCGGACTAGCGTAATCAATGAGCAGTTCTTC	CASSGRTSVINEQFF
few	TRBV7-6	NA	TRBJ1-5	TGTGCCAGCAGCTTAACGACTTATGGCAATCAGCCCCAGCATTTT	CASSLTTYGNQPQHF
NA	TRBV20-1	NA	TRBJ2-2	TGCAGTGCTCGGACAGAAAACACCGGGGAGCTGTTTTTT	CSARTENTGELFF
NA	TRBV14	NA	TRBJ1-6	TGTGCCAGCAGCTGGAACGGGGATAATTCACCCCTCCACTTT	CASSWNGDNSPLHF
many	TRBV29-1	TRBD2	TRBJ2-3	TGCAGCGTTGAAGATTTTTCCAGCGGGAGCCCCACAGATACGCAGTATTTT	CSVEDFSSGSPTDTQYF
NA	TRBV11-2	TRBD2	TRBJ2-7	TGTGCCAGCAGCTTGACAGCTAGCGGGGCCGAGCAGTACTTC	CASSLTASGAEQYF
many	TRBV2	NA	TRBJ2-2	TGTGCCAGCAGTATGCAGAACACCGGGGAGCTGTTTTTT	CASSMQNTGELFF
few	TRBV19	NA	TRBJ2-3	TGTGCCAGTAGTATTAGGGAATTGGGTACGCAGTATTTT	CASSIRELGTQYF
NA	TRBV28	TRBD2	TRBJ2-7	TGTGCCAGCGGACTAGCGGGAGGATCCTACGAGCAGTACTTC	CASGLAGGSYEQYF
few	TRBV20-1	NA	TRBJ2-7	TGCAGTGCTTCAAGGACGCCTTTTTCCTACGAGCAGTACTTC	CSASRTPFSYEQYF
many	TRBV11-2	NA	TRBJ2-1	TGTGCCAGCAGCTTCTTCCCCGGGACGCCAATGGATGAGCAGTTCTTC	CASSFFPGTPMDEQFF
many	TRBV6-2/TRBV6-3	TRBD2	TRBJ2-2	TGTGCCAGCAGTTACCCTAGCGGGAGCCACACCGGGGAGCTGTTTTTT	CASSYPSGSHTGELFF
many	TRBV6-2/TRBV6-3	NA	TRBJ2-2	TGTGCCAGCAGTTATCAGGGGAAGTACACCGGGGAGCTGTTTTTT	CASSYQGKYTGELFF
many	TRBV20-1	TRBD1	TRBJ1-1	TGCAGTGCTGCGAAGGGACAGGGTGTCTCTGAAGCTTTCTTT	CSAAKGQGVSEAFF
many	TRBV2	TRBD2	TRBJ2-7	TGTGCCAGCAGGCTTAGGGCTAGCGGGAGTTACGAGCAGTACTTC	CASRLRASGSYEQYF
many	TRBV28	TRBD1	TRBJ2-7	TGTGCCAGCAGTTTACCAGAACTGGGACAGCTGACCTACGAGCAGTACTTC	CASSLPELGQLTYEQYF
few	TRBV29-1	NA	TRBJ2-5	TGCAGCGTTGAACCGGGACTGGCAAACCAAGAGACCCAGCACTTC	CSVEPGLANQETQHF